This T cell receptor (beta chain) was sequenced for a study of blood T cell repertoires in COVID-19. At the level of the study: Specimens from acute and convalescent COVID-19 originated in the United States, Italy and Spain. From T cells, B-cell-depleted T cells, or PBMCs came the material, which was cDNA or gDNA.

Original analysis: Cell counts per sample came from amplifying reference gene primers. The table came from immunoSEQ multiplex PCR; TCRdb's copy has only in-frame clones and leaves some out. V and J calls and clone size are those listed in that table; D and trimming were worked out from the DNA. Here the sample spans around 140,000 clones, roughly 87% being singletons. This receptor was obtained from a man between 70 and 80 years old with acute or convalescent COVID-19. Source material: peripheral blood.

CDR3 region: CATKKGRPNTEAFF. The CDR3 DNA reads TGTGCCACCAAAAAAGGGAGGCCGAACACTGAAGCTTTCTTT. This chain connects TRBV6-5 to TRBJ1-1, with unresolved D. Germline assignment: CDR1 MNHEY and CDR2 SVGAGI. The CDR3 spans 14 residues. V dropped 10 bases and J dropped 1 base, with 16 bases sitting between them.